These 7 T cell receptor beta chains were all obtained from the same sample, sequenced in a study of T cells in Graves' hyperthyroidism and ophthalmopathy. RNA transcripts were the template for amplifying TCR beta CDR3 regions. Using the HTBI primer set, a first-round RT-PCR was run on the TCR CDR3. Via MiXCR, TCRdb re-called the multiplex PCR reads, giving one row per CDR3 protein. The sample comprises some 500,000 distinct CDR3 sequences, approximately 25% of which are singletons, and approximately 11% rests with the top ten. Material for sequencing was blood. The receptor source for this set is a woman aged 25 to 39 with Graves' ophthalmopathy.

This clonotype was detected a few times. The rearrangement joins TRBV5-8 to TRBJ1-1, with unresolved D. The CDR3 runs 15 residues. Deletions cut 1 base from V and 8 bases from J, with 18 bases between. Germline loops: CDR1 SGHTS, CDR2 YDEGEE. The CDR3 spells CASSLTPPLSREAFF. The CDR3 nucleotides are TGTGCCAGCAGCTTGACCCCGCCATTATCCAGAGAAGCTTTCTTT.

This clonotype was observed once. This rearrangement joins TRBV10-3 to TRBJ2-7; possibly TRBD2 for D (6 bases). V lost 7 bases to trimming and J lost 4 bases, with 23 bases between them. The germline gives CDR1 ENHRY, CDR2 SYGVKD. The CDR3 consists of 16 residues. DNA for the CDR3: TGTGCCATCACATCGGAACGGGAGAACCCCCCGTACGAGCAGTACTTC. This codes for CAITSERENPPYEQYF.

Comments on this clonotype: One junction end does not reproduce the germline sequence, and a read error may be involved. The chain joins TRBV7-2 to TRBJ2-5, with 7 positions matching TRBD1. There are 15 residues in the CDR3. Germline V CDR1 and CDR2: SGHTA, FQGNSA. The CDR3 is CASSLGTGYQEAQYF. The CDR3 DNA reads TGTGCCAGCAGCTTAGGGACAGGCTACCAAGAGGCCCAGTACTTC.

In its sample, this clonotype was seen many times. The CDR3, as DNA: TGTGCCAGCAGTTGGACAGACAGTAACTATGGCTACACCTTC. Residues: CASSWTDSNYGYTF. The V gene is TRBV2, the J gene TRBJ1-2, with a weak D call TRBD1 (6 bases). The CDR3 contains 14 residues. Trimming pared 5 bases from V and 1 base from J, leaving 11 bases between. Germline CDR1 reads SNHLY; CDR2 reads FYNNEI.

This clonotype has just a few counts. The chain combines TRBV7-9 with TRBJ2-5; D could derive from TRBD1 or TRBD2 (5 bases each). The ends were cut back, 7 bases at V and 3 bases at J, with 18 bases in the middle. The CDR3 spans 15 residues. Germline-derived CDR1 and CDR2 are SEHNR and FQNEAQ (reference sequence). CDR3 loop: CASTPRVGREETQYF. CDR3 nucleotides: TGTGCCAGCACTCCCAGAGTGGGACGGGAAGAGACCCAGTACTTC.

This clonotype came up many times. The CDR3 sequence is CASRQLEITEAFF. CDR3 sequence (DNA): TGTGCCAGCAGACAGCTTGAGATCACTGAAGCTTTCTTT. This chain uses TRBV12-3 or TRBV12-4 with TRBJ1-1; no reliable D call. V lost 6 bases to trimming and J lost 4 bases, with 12 bases between them. The CDR3 spans 13 residues.

This clonotype was detected ten times or more. This sequence joins TRBV20-1 and TRBJ1-1; D is undetermined. The germline CDR1 and CDR2 sequences are DFQATT and SNEGSKA (reference sequence). CDR3 length: 14 amino acids. V lost 1 base to trimming and J lost 2 bases, with 11 bases between them. The chain's CDR3 is CSARGDTSNTEAFF. Written as DNA, the CDR3 is TGCAGTGCTAGAGGAGACACCTCTAACACTGAAGCTTTCTTT.